This T cell receptor (beta chain) was retrieved from a study of T cells in Graves' hyperthyroidism and ophthalmopathy. At first hyperthyroidism diagnosis, before any ophthalmopathy symptoms, the blood sample was collected. TCR beta CDR3 sequences were amplified from RNA transcripts. Researchers ran a first-round RT-PCR on the TCR CDR3 using the HTBI primer set. TCRdb reanalysed the multiplex PCR reads using MiXCR and keeps one entry per CDR3 protein. The data contain some 250,000 distinct CDR3 sequences, about 14% of them singletons. Germline V gene lookup returns CDR1 MNHNS and CDR2 SASEGT. The CDR3 has 15 residues. The V end lost 8 bases, the J end lost 0 bases, and 14 bases lay between the germline ends. Study-wide points: Using 13 V-J features, a model discriminated ophthalmopathy from stable hyperthyroidism. Blood also contained most expanded thyroid clonotypes above 0.001.

The table lists this clonotype with many counts. Its antigen is as yet unknown. The TCR comes from a middle-aged woman with Graves' hyperthyroidism that later progressed to Graves' ophthalmopathy. The chain joins TRBV6-1 to TRBJ2-1; tentative D call: TRBD2 (5 bases). Sequencing was performed on blood. The DNA of the CDR3 is TGTGCCAGCCTTGGACTTTCCTCCTCCTACAATGAGCAGTTCTTC. It yields the protein CASLGLSSSYNEQFF.